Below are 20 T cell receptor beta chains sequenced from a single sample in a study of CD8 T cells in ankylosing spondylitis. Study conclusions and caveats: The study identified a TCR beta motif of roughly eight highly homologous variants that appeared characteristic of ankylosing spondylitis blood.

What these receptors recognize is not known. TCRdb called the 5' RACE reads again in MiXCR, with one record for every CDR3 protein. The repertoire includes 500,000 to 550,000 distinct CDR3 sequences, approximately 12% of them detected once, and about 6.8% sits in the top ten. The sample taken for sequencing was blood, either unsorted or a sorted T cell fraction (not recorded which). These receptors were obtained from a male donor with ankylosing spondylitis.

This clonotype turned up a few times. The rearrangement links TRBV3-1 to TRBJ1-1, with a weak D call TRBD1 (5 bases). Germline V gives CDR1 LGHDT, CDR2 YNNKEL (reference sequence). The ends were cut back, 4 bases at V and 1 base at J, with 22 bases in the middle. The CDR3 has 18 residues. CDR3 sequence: CASSLTHRRAQGNTEAFF. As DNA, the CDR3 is TGTGCCAGCAGCCTGACCCACCGGAGGGCTCAGGGGAACACTGAAGCTTTCTTT.

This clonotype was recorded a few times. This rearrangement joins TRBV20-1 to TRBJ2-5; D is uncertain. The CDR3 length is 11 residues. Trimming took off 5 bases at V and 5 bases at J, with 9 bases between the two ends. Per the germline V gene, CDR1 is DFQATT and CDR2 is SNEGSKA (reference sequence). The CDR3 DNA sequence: TGCAGTGCTTTAAGGGCGGAGACCCAGTACTTC. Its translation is CSALRAETQYF.

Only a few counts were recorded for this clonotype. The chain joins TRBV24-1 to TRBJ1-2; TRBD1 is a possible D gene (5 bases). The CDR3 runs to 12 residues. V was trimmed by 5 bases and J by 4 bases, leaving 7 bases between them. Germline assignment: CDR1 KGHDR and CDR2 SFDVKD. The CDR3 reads CATSADSYGYTF. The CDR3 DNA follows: TGTGCCACCAGTGCTGACAGCTATGGCTACACCTTC.

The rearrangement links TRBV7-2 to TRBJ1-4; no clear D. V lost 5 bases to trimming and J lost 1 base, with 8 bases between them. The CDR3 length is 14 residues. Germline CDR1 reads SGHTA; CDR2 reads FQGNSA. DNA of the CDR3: TGTGCCAGCAGCCAAAAGGGAACTAATGAAAAACTGTTTTTT. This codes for CASSQKGTNEKLFF.

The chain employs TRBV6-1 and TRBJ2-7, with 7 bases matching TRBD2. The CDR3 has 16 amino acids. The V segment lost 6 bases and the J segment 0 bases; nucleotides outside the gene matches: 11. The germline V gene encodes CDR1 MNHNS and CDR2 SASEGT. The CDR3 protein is CASSPGGGTSSYEQYV. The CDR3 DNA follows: TGTGCCAGCAGCCCTGGGGGGGGGACGTCCTCCTACGAGCAGTACGTC.

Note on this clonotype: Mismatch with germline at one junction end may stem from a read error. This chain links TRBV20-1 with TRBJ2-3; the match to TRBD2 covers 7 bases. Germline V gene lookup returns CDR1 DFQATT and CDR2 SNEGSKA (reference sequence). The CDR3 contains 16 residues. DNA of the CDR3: TGCTGTGCTAGAGATTCCGAGCGGGGCTACACAGATACGCAGTATTTT. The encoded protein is CCARDSERGYTDTQYF.

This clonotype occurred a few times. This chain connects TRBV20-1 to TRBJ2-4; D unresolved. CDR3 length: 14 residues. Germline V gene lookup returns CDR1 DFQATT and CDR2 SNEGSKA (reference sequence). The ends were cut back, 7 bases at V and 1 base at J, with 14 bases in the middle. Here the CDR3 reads CSGTHGSAKNIQYF. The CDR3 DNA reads TGCAGTGGAACGCATGGATCGGCCAAAAACATTCAGTACTTC.

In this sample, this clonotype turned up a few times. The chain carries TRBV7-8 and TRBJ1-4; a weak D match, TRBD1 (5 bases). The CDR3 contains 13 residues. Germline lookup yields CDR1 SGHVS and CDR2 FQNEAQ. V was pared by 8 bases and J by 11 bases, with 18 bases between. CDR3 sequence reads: CASRLNGASKLFF. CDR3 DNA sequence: TGTGCCAGCCGACTTAACGGGGCAAGCAAACTGTTTTTT.

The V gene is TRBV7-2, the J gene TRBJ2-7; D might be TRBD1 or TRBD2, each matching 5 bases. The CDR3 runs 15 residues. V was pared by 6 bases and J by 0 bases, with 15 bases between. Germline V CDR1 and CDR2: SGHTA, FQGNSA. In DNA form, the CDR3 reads TGTGCCAGCAGTTCAAGGGCAGGGAGCTCCTACGAGCAGTACTTC. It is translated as CASSSRAGSSYEQYF.

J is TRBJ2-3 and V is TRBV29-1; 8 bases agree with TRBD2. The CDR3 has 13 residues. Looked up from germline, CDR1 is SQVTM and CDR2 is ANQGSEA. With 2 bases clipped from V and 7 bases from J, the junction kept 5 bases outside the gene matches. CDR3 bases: TGCAGCGTTGAACGGGAGGGCCCACATACGCAGTATTTT. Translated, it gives CSVEREGPHTQYF.

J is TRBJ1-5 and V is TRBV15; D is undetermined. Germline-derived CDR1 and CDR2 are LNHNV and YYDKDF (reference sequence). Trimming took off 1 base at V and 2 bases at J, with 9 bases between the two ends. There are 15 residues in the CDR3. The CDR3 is CATSRGGFGNQPQHF. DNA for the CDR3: TGTGCCACCAGCAGAGGAGGGTTCGGCAATCAGCCCCAGCATTTT.

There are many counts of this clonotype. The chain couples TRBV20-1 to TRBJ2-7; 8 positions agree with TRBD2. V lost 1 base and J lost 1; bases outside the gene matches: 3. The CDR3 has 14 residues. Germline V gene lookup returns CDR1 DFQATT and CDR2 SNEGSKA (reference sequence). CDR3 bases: TGCAGTGCTAGAGCGGGAGGGGCTTCCTACGAGCAGTACTTC. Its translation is CSARAGGASYEQYF.

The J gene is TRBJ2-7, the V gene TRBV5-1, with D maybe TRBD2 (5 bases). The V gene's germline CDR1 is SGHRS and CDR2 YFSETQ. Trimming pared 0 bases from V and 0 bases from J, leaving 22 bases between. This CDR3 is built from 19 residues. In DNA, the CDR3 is TGCGCCAGCAGCTTGGCGGGGTACGGACCAAGAGGGTTCTCCTACGAGCAGTACTTC. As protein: CASSLAGYGPRGFSYEQYF.

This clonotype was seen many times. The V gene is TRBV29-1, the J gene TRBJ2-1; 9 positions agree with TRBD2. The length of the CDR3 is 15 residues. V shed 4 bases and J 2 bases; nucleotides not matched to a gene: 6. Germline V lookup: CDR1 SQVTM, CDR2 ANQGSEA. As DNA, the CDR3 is TGCAGCGTTGCAGGTGGCGGGAGGGCCTACAATGAGCAGTTCTTC. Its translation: CSVAGGGRAYNEQFF.

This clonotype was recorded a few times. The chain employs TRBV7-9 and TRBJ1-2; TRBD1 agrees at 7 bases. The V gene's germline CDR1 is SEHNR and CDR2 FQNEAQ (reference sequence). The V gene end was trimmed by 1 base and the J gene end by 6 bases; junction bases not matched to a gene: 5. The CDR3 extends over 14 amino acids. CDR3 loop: CASSLDWQGDGYTF. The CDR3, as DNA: TGTGCCAGCAGCTTAGATTGGCAGGGGGATGGCTACACCTTC.

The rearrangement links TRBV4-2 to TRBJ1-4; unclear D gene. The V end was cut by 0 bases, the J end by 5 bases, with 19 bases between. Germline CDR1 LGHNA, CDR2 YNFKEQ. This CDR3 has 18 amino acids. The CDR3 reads CASSQDAPPGRINEKLFF. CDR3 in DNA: TGTGCCAGCAGCCAAGATGCCCCTCCTGGACGTATAAATGAAAAACTGTTTTTT.

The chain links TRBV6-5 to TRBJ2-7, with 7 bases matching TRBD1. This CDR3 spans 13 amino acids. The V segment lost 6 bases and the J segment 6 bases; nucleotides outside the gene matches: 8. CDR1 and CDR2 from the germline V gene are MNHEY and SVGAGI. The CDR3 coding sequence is TGTGCCAGCAGGTACAGCAGGGGGAGCGAGCAGTACGTC. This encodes CASRYSRGSEQYV.

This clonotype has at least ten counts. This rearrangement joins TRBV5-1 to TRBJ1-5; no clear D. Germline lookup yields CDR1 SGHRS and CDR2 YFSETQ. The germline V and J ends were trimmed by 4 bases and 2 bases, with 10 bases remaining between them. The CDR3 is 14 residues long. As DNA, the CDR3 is TGCGCCAGCAGCCTTGACGGAGGCAATCAGCCCCAGCATTTT. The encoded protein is CASSLDGGNQPQHF.

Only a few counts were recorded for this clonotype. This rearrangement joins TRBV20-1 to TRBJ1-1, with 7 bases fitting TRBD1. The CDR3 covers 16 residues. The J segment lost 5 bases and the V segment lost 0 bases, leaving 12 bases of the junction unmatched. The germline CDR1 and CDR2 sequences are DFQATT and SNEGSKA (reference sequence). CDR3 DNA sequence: TGCAGTGCTAGAGATAGCGCAGGGGGAAGGTGGACTGAAGCTTTCTTT. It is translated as CSARDSAGGRWTEAFF.

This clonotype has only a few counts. CDR3 bases: TGCGCCAGCAGCTTGTCAGTAGGAGTGGTTGGCACCGGGGAGCTGTTTTTT. Translation: CASSLSVGVVGTGELFF. The V call is TRBV5-1, the J call TRBJ2-2; D uncertain. The CDR3 has 17 residues. The V gene's germline CDR1 is SGHRS and CDR2 YFSETQ. Trimming removed 1 base at V and 4 bases at J, with 17 bases between.